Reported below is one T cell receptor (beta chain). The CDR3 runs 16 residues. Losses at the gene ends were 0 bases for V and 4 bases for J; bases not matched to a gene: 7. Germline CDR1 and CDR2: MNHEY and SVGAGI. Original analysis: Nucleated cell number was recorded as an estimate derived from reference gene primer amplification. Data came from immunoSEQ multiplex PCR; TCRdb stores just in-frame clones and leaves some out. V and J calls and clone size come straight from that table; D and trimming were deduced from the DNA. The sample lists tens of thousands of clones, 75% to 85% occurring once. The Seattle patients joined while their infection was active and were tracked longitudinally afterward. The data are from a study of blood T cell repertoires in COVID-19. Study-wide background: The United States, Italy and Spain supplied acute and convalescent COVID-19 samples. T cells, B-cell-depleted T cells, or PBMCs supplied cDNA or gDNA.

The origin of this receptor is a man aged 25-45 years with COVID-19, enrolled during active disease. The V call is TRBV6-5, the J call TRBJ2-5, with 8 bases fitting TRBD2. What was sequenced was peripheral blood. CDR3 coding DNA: TGTGCCAGCAGTTACTCGCCCAGCGGGAGCAGAGAGACCCAGTACTTC. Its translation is CASSYSPSGSRETQYF.